This entry is about one T cell receptor beta chain. Antigen: not known. The sample comes from a study of identical twins. General observations from the study: Beta out-of-frame sequences displayed a weaker excess of sharing between twins.

MiXCR, applied by TCRdb to the 5' RACE reads, yields one record per CDR3 protein. The repertoire has 410,000 or so distinct CDR3 sequences, less than 20% of them found once; the top ten carry roughly an eighth. The specimen was naive T cells sorted from blood. The receptor was derived from a man aged 50-60 years in good health.

CDR3 amino acids: CASSLVGMTYEQYF. DNA of the CDR3: TGTGCCAGCAGTTTAGTTGGGATGACCTACGAGCAGTACTTC. The V call is TRBV28, the J call TRBJ2-7; D gene ambiguous. V lost 2 bases to trimming and J lost 2 bases, with 10 bases between them. CDR3 length equals 14 residues. The V gene's germline CDR1 is MDHEN and CDR2 SYDVKM.